This T cell receptor beta chain is from a study of Tregs in tolerant kidney transplant recipients. Overall study: The nonmyeloablative bone marrow transplants came from related graft donors, with transient mixed chimerism.

For this clone: Its antigen is still unknown. With the read ending 3 residues before the CDR3 end, the germline J gene is used to fill in that end.

The CDR3 contains 15 residues. Germline trimming cut 2 bases from V and 6 bases from J; bases unmatched to any gene: 4. Germline V gene lookup returns CDR1 SGHRS and CDR2 YFSETQ. Study-wide results and limits: In tolerant patients, donor-specific Tregs outgrew total Tregs, suggesting antigen-driven expansion. Validation in larger populations is needed because few patients were studied.

Sequencing was performed with immunoSEQ multiplex PCR; in TCRdb, only in-frame clones are kept and a portion is missing. This sample's table has about 52,000 clones. CD4+CD25+CD127- Tregs, CD4+CD25- non-Tregs, CD4 and CD8 cells were sorted. The material was CD4+ T cells from blood, obtained before the transplant. The chain uses TRBV5-1 and TRBJ2-1; 11 bases are a match to TRBD2. The TCR was taken from a human donor who received a combined kidney and bone marrow transplant. The CDR3 protein is CASSLLAGVGNEQFF. The CDR3 bases that were read are TGCGCCAGCAGCTTACTAGCGGGAGTTGGCAATGAG.